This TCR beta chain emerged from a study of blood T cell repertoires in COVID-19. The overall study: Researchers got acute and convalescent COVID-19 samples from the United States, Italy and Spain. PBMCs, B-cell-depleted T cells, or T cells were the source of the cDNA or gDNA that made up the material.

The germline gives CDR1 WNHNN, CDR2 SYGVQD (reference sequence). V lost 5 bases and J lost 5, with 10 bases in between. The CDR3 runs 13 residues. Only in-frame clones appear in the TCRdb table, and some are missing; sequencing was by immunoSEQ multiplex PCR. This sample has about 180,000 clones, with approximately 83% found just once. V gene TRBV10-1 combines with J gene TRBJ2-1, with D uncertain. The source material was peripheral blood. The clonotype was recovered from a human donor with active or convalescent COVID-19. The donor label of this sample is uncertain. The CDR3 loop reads CASSTVHHNEQFF. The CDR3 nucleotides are TGCGCCAGCAGTACAGTCCACCACAATGAGCAGTTCTTC.